The 16 T cell receptor beta chains below come from one sample, sequenced in a study of cytomegalovirus exposure and HLA in healthy donors. The primer mix had 60 Vbeta and 13 Jbeta primers. Method: immunoSEQ multiplex PCR; TCRdb's copy keeps in-frame clones and lacks some. The repertoire includes around 100,000 clones, approximately 73% of them detected once, and over 3% sits in the top ten. The sample consisted of PBMCs. The source of these receptors is a man aged 40-55 years in good health and CMV-seronegative.

Written as DNA, the CDR3 is TGCGCCAGCAGCCAAGCACGCAGGCGCCACGAGCAGTACTTC. Protein product: CASSQARRRHEQYF. The V call is TRBV4-3, the J call TRBJ2-7; D gene uncertain. The germline V gene encodes CDR1 LGHNA and CDR2 YSLEER. V was pared by 1 base and J by 5 bases, with 12 bases between. The CDR3 is 14 residues long.

The sample holds one count of this clone. V usage is TRBV2 and J usage is TRBJ2-3, with 9 bases lining up with TRBD2. J lost 0 bases, V lost 4 bases, and 11 bases had no gene match. The CDR3 totals 18 residues. CDR1 is SNHLY, CDR2 FYNNEI, per germline. For the CDR3, the DNA is TGTGCCAGCAGTGTCTATCGGCTAGCGGGATCTAGCACAGATACGCAGTATTTT. It yields the protein CASSVYRLAGSSTDTQYF.

To note about this clone: It is likely a read error, because the conserved phenylalanine at the end of the CDR3 is missing. The DNA is omitted, as the CDR3 cannot be located on it reliably, and the CDR3 follows TCRdb's listing. The gene calls are TRBV2 and TRBJ1-1; TRBD1 reflects the table's D call only, with no check against the DNA. Germline V CDR1 and CDR2: SNHLY, FYNNEI. The CDR3 extends over 15 residues, inclusive of both ends. CDR3 sequence reads: CASSEGAGSGTEALV.

This CDR3 is CASSRAGGGSPLHF. The CDR3 coding sequence is TGTGCCAGCAGTCGCGCAGGGGGCGGTTCACCCCTCCACTTT. The chain combines TRBV27 with TRBJ1-6, with 8 bases lining up with TRBD1. V trimming: 5 bases; J trimming: 9 bases; junction bases outside the gene matches: 6. The CDR3 covers 14 residues. Per germline, CDR1 MNHEY and CDR2 SMNVEV (reference sequence).

The rearrangement links TRBV5-4 to TRBJ2-7; 10 bases fit TRBD2. The V and J ends lost 3 bases and 4 bases, in that order; junction bases with no gene match: 10. This CDR3 contains 16 residues. Germline-derived CDR1 and CDR2 are SGHNT and YYREEE (reference sequence). The CDR3 is CASSWAPSGGAYEQYF. CDR3 in DNA: TGTGCCAGCAGCTGGGCCCCTAGCGGGGGAGCGTACGAGCAGTACTTC.

This clone was picked up a small number of times. The chain combines TRBV18 with TRBJ2-7; a possible D gene is TRBD1 (6 bases). The CDR3 runs to 15 residues. Germline V gene data show CDR1 as KGHSH and CDR2 as LQKENI. Trimming stripped 6 bases from V and 3 bases from J, with 18 bases between. The CDR3 DNA sequence: TGTGCCAGCTCTTCGCAAAACAGGGAGTACTACGAGCAGTACTTC. Its translation: CASSSQNREYYEQYF.

The chain has TRBV5-4 and TRBJ1-5; no clear D gene. The CDR3 runs 16 residues. V gave up 2 bases and J gave up 9 bases, with 21 bases separating them. Germline CDR1 SGHNT, CDR2 YYREEE (reference sequence). The DNA for the CDR3 is TGTGCCAGCAGCTTTAATTCCGGGATCTTAGGTGGGCCCCAGCATTTT. This encodes CASSFNSGILGGPQHF.

CDR3 DNA: TGTGCCAGTACCCCACGGGAGGGGGCCTCTGGAAACACCATATATTTT. Translated, it gives CASTPREGASGNTIYF. This rearrangement joins TRBV19 to TRBJ1-3; 7 bases line up with TRBD1. Germline values: CDR1 LNHDA, CDR2 SQIVND (reference sequence). The CDR3 runs to 16 residues. The junction had 9 bases not matched to a gene; V was cut back by 7 bases and J by 0 bases.

This clone is a singleton in its sample. The V and J genes are TRBV28 and TRBJ2-3; 7 bases line up with TRBD1. CDR1 is MDHEN and CDR2 is SYDVKM in the germline V gene. The CDR3 sequence is 17 residues long. The trim removed 10 bases at V and 1 base at J, leaving 17 bases unmatched. The CDR3 nucleotides are TGTGCCATCCAACTTTGGACAGGCAAGGAGGGCACAGATACGCAGTATTTT. Its translation: CAIQLWTGKEGTDTQYF.

There are a few counts of this clone. The chain recombines TRBV10-1 with TRBJ1-6, with 8 bases that match TRBD1. The CDR3 runs 13 residues. Germline CDR1 WNHNN, CDR2 SYGVQD (reference sequence). The CDR3 region has the DNA TGCGGCGAACCCCAGGGGGCGAGTTCACCCCTCCACTTT. This encodes CGEPQGASSPLHF.

This clone was seen just once. The rearrangement uses TRBV5-1 and TRBJ2-7; D not certain. CDR1 is SGHRS and CDR2 is YFSETQ in the germline V gene. V lost 1 base and J 0 bases, leaving 5 bases between the germline ends. The CDR3 runs 13 residues. The CDR3 sequence: CASSLIRSYEQYF. As DNA, the CDR3 is TGCGCCAGCAGCTTGATCCGCTCCTACGAGCAGTACTTC.

The genes are TRBV7-9 and TRBJ2-3; D uncertain. Germline CDR1 reads SEHNR; CDR2 reads FQNEAQ (reference sequence). V gave up 4 bases and J gave up 0 bases, with 11 bases separating them. CDR3 length: 15 residues. CDR3 protein: CASSSRDTSTDTQYF. The CDR3 DNA reads TGTGCCAGCAGCTCCAGAGACACTAGCACAGATACGCAGTATTTT.

The rearrangement uses TRBV27 and TRBJ2-4; D possibly corresponds to TRBD1 (6 bases). Germline loops: CDR1 MNHEY, CDR2 SMNVEV (reference sequence). The CDR3 has 16 amino acids. V gave up 0 bases and J gave up 7 bases, with 16 bases separating them. The CDR3 here is CASSLSWGPGGNIQYF. The CDR3 DNA follows: TGTGCCAGCAGTTTATCCTGGGGGCCAGGCGGGAACATTCAGTACTTC.

This clone was counted a few times. This chain joins TRBV2 and TRBJ1-1; no reliable D call. Germline CDR1 and CDR2: SNHLY and FYNNEI. V gave up 7 bases and J gave up 1 base, with 7 bases separating them. This CDR3 comprises 12 residues. CDR3 DNA sequence: TGTGCCAGCACGGCGGGGAACACTGAAGCTTTCTTT. As protein: CASTAGNTEAFF.

The chain joins TRBV7-2 to TRBJ2-7; tentatively, D is TRBD1 (5 bases). Per germline, CDR1 SGHTA and CDR2 FQGNSA. The V and J ends lost 1 base and 2 bases respectively, with 9 bases between them. CDR3 length: 14 residues. The CDR3 DNA reads as TGTGCCAGCAGCTTAGAAGGCAGGGCCTACGAGCAGTACTTC. This sequence encodes CASSLEGRAYEQYF.

V is TRBV27 and J is TRBJ2-2, with D maybe TRBD2 (6 bases). Trimming removed 5 bases from V and 8 bases from J, with 15 bases in between. CDR1 MNHEY and CDR2 SMNVEV come from the germline V gene (reference sequence). The length of the CDR3 is 14 residues. This CDR3 is CASSPHPGLGELFF. CDR3 bases: TGTGCCAGCAGTCCCCATCCTGGACTAGGGGAGCTGTTTTTT.